The 9 T cell receptor beta chains listed next were all sequenced from one sample in a study of blood T cells in healthy people across ages. Through a sample-barcoded 5' primer and a J-beta primer mix, a second PCR was run for about 6 to 11 cycles. TCRdb used MiXCR to reprocess the 5' RACE reads, holding one entry per CDR3 protein. The table shows roughly 1.7 million distinct CDR3 sequences, with about 35% occurring only once. The sample was blood. These receptors all come from a woman aged 25 to 39 in good health.

This clonotype was seen repeatedly, ten times or more. This chain connects TRBV27 to TRBJ1-5; tentative D call: TRBD1 (6 bases). This CDR3 spans 14 amino acids. Trimming removed 2 bases at V and 7 bases at J, with 12 bases between. Per the germline V gene, CDR1 is MNHEY and CDR2 is SMNVEV (reference sequence). The CDR3: CASSLTGMGQPQHF. The CDR3, as DNA: TGTGCCAGCAGTTTAACAGGGATGGGGCAGCCCCAGCATTTT.

The chain has TRBV6-1 and TRBJ1-6; 7 bases fit TRBD1. From germline, CDR1 is MNHNS and CDR2 SASEGT. Germline trimming cut 4 bases from V and 10 bases from J; bases unmatched to any gene: 7. This CDR3 region has 14 residues. The CDR3 region has the DNA TGTGCCAGCAGTGTCCAGGGGGTAAAGTCACCCCTCCACTTT. This encodes CASSVQGVKSPLHF.

As concerns this clonotype: One end of the junction is discordant with germline, which a read error may explain. The J gene is TRBJ1-6, the V gene TRBV4-1, with D unclear. The CDR3 runs 15 residues. Germline-derived CDR1 and CDR2 are MGHRA and YSYEKL. Here the CDR3 DNA reads TGCGCCAGCAACCAAGTGGATGAGGGCGATTCACCCCTCCACTTT. Protein product: CASNQVDEGDSPLHF.

The V and J genes are TRBV9 and TRBJ2-1, with D uncertain. TRBJ2-7 matches the DNA end more closely, so the J call is doubtful. Germline V gene data show CDR1 as SGDLS and CDR2 as YYNGEE. This CDR3 is 15 amino acids long. CDR3: CASSVLGNSYNEQYF. DNA of the CDR3: TGTGCCAGCAGCGTACTAGGTAACTCCTACAATGAGCAGTACTTC.

This clonotype was counted only a few times. The chain uses TRBV28 and TRBJ1-4; 11 nucleotides agree with TRBD1. This CDR3 comprises 15 residues. V lost 5 bases, J lost 6 bases, and 5 bases stayed unmatched. Germline CDR1 is MDHEN and CDR2 is SYDVKM. CDR3 in amino acids: CASSPMGQGDEKLFF. The CDR3, as DNA: TGTGCCAGCAGTCCCATGGGACAGGGGGATGAAAAACTGTTTTTT.

The CDR3: CASNTDSARNSPLHF. CDR3 sequence (DNA): TGTGCCAGCAACACCGACAGCGCCAGGAATTCACCCCTCCACTTT. The V gene is TRBV7-2, the J gene TRBJ1-6; D possibly corresponds to TRBD1 (5 bases). The CDR3 is 15 residues long. The V gene lost 7 bases and the J gene lost 7 bases, with 17 bases spanning the gap. The germline V gene encodes CDR1 SGHTA and CDR2 FQGNSA.

The chain links TRBV28 to TRBJ2-5; D assignment may be TRBD1 or TRBD2 (5 bases each). Germline loops: CDR1 MDHEN, CDR2 SYDVKM. V lost 2 bases to trimming and J lost 5 bases, with 12 bases between them. The CDR3 contains 14 residues. As DNA, the CDR3 is TGTGCCAGCAGTTTAAGGGACCAGAGGGAGACCCAGTACTTC. Amino acids: CASSLRDQRETQYF.

This clonotype has just a few counts. This chain joins TRBV4-2 and TRBJ2-2, with 10 bases that match TRBD1. The CDR3 consists of 17 residues. CDR1 and CDR2 from the germline V gene are LGHNA and YNFKEQ. V was clipped by 3 bases and J by 3 bases; unmatched bases: 7. The DNA for the CDR3 is TGTGCCAGCAGCCACGCGGGACAGGGGCCTTACACCGGGGAGCTGTTTTTT. This translates into CASSHAGQGPYTGELFF.

The V and J genes are TRBV4-1 and TRBJ1-2; D is perhaps TRBD1 (6 bases). Trimming took 0 bases from V and 3 from J, leaving 11 bases between them. Germline CDR1 MGHRA, CDR2 YSYEKL. This CDR3 is 15 amino acids long. The CDR3 protein is CASSQERGMDYGYTF. DNA of the CDR3: TGCGCCAGCAGCCAAGAGAGGGGGATGGACTATGGCTACACCTTC.